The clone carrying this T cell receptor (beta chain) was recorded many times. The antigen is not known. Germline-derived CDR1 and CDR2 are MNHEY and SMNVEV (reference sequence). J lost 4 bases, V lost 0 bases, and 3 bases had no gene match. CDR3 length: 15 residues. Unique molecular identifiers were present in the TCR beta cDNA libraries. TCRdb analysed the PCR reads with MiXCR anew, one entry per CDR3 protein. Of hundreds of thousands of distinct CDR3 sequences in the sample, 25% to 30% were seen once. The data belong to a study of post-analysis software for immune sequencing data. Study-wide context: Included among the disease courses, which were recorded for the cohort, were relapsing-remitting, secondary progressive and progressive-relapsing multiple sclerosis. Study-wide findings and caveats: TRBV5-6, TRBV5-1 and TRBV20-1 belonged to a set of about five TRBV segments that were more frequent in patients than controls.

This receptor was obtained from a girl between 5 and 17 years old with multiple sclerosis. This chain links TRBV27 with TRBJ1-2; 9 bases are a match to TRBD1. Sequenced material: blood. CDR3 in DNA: TGTGCCAGCAGTTTATCTCCGGGACAGGGCTATGGCTACACCTTC. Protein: CASSLSPGQGYGYTF.